The 4 T cell receptor beta chains given below trace back to one sample, sequenced in a study of T cell responses to AZD1222 COVID-19 vaccine. The repertoire was sequenced with immunoSEQ multiplex PCR; TCRdb's copy has only in-frame clones and lacks some. The sample records 150,000 to 200,000 clones, 90% being singletons. Sequenced material: peripheral blood, taken 28 days after the second AZD1222 dose. The receptors were gathered from an adult who received the AZD1222 COVID-19 vaccine.

The rearrangement links TRBV11-3 to TRBJ2-2; 8 positions agree with TRBD1. This CDR3 spans 14 amino acids. Trimming removed 8 bases from V and 6 bases from J; junction bases left unmatched: 8. Germline CDR1 and CDR2: SGHNT and YENEEA. The CDR3 protein is CASGQTGVAGELFF. The CDR3 DNA is TGTGCCAGCGGACAGACAGGGGTGGCCGGGGAGCTGTTTTTT. The whole variable domain, remainder taken from reference TRBV11-3 and TRBJ2-2, is EAGVVQSPRYKIIEKKQPVAFWCNPISGHNTLYWYLQNLGQGPELLIRYENEEAVDDSQLPKDRFSAERLKGVDSTLKIQPAELGDSAVYLCASGQTGVAGELFFGEGSRLTVL.

The chain has TRBV27 and TRBJ1-1, with D perhaps TRBD1 (6 bases). V was shortened by 8 bases and J by 5 bases, with 18 bases between the two germline ends. This CDR3 has 14 amino acids. Germline V gene sequence: CDR1 MNHEY, CDR2 SMNVEV (reference sequence). For the CDR3, the DNA is TGTGCCAGCCGCCGGGTCGGGGGCCGGACTGAAGCTTTCTTT. Its protein product is CASRRVGGRTEAFF.

V is TRBV11-2 and J is TRBJ2-5; 12 bases are shared with TRBD2. Germline values: CDR1 SGHAT, CDR2 FQNNGV. Trimming took 4 bases from V and 5 from J; bases not matched to a gene: 8. The CDR3 extends over 16 amino acids. CDR3 residues: CASSSRLAGAGETQYF. The CDR3 nucleotides are TGTGCCAGCAGCTCTAGACTAGCGGGAGCGGGGGAGACCCAGTACTTC.

This clone was detected only once. The chain is built from TRBV3-1 (or the pseudogene TRBV3-2) and TRBJ2-3, with D maybe TRBD2 (7 bases). The ends were cut back, 8 bases at V and 2 bases at J, with 20 bases in the middle. The CDR3 sequence is 16 residues long. CDR1 is LGHDT, CDR2 YNNKEL, per germline (reference sequence). The CDR3 is CASSETRGAPTDTQYF. CDR3 sequence (DNA): TGTGCCAGCTCAGAAACACGGGGGGCCCCCACAGATACGCAGTATTTT.